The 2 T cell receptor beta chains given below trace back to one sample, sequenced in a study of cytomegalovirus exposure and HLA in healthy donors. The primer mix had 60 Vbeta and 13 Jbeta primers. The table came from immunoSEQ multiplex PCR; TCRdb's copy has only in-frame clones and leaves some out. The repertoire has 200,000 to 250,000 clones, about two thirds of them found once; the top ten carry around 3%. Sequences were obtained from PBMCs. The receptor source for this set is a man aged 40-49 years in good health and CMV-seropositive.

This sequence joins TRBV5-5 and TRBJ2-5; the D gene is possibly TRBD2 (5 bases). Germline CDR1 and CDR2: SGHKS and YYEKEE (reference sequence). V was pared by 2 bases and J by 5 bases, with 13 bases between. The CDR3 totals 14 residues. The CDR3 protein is CASSFNGLGETQYF. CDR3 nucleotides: TGTGCCAGCAGCTTCAACGGACTGGGGGAGACCCAGTACTTC.

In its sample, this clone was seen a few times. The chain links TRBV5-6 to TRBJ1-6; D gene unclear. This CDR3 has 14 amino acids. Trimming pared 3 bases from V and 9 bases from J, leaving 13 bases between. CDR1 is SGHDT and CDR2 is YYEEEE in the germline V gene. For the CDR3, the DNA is TGTGCCAGCAGCTCGTGGGGAGGGAGTTCACCCCTCCACTTT. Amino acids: CASSSWGGSSPLHF.